One and the same sample provided the 24 T cell receptor beta chains below, sequenced in a study of OX40 agonist ivuxolimab in advanced cancers. TCRdb's table, derived via immunoSEQ multiplex PCR, lists solely in-frame clones and lacks some. Here the sample spans around 74,000 clones, roughly 90% being singletons. Sequences were derived from CD4+ or CD8+ T cells sorted from blood, sampled in a trial of the OX40 agonist ivuxolimab. These receptors came from an adult with an advanced solid tumor such as melanoma, head and neck, liver or kidney cancer.

The chain uses TRBV13 and TRBJ2-1; 9 bases match TRBD2. Germline V lookup: CDR1 PRHDT, CDR2 FYEKMQ (reference sequence). V shed 5 bases and J 0 bases; nucleotides not matched to a gene: 5. The CDR3 runs to 16 residues. The CDR3 DNA reads TGTGCCAGCAGCGCCGTAGCGGGGGACTCCTACAATGAGCAGTTCTTC. It codes for CASSAVAGDSYNEQFF.

J is TRBJ2-2 and V is TRBV10-3; D gene ambiguous. CDR3 size: 15 residues. The germline V and J ends were trimmed by 3 bases and 2 bases, with 10 bases remaining between them. CDR1 is ENHRY, CDR2 SYGVKD, per germline. CDR3 nucleotides: TGTGCCATCAGTGAAGTCAACTTCAACACCGGGGAGCTGTTTTTT. Translated, it gives CAISEVNFNTGELFF.

The rearrangement links TRBV5-1 to TRBJ2-2; D perhaps matches TRBD1 (6 bases). Germline V gene data show CDR1 as SGHRS and CDR2 as YFSETQ. CDR3 length: 13 residues. Between the trimmed V and J ends, which lost 4 bases and 6 bases, there was a span of 10 bases. The CDR3 sequence: CASSTTGSGELFF. As DNA, the CDR3 is TGCGCCAGCAGCACAACAGGGTCCGGGGAGCTGTTTTTT.

Only one count was recorded for this clone. V and J are TRBV13 and TRBJ2-2; D perhaps matches TRBD1 (5 bases). CDR3 length: 15 residues. Germline loops: CDR1 PRHDT, CDR2 FYEKMQ (reference sequence). Deletions cut 5 bases from V and 4 bases from J, with 14 bases between. The CDR3 region is CASSTQGIGTGELFF. The CDR3 DNA sequence: TGTGCCAGCAGCACTCAGGGCATTGGCACCGGGGAGCTGTTTTTT.

The V and J genes are TRBV11-2 and TRBJ1-2; TRBD1 aligns across 10 bases. Germline V lookup: CDR1 SGHAT, CDR2 FQNNGV. The CDR3 totals 15 residues. Trimming at V came to 5 bases and at J to 12 bases, leaving 15 bases not matched to a gene. In nucleotides, the CDR3 is TGTGCCAGCAGCCTAAAACGAGGACAGGGGGAGCATCACACCTTC. Encoded protein: CASSLKRGQGEHHTF. Filled out from reference TRBV11-2 and TRBJ1-2, the complete variable domain reads EAGVAQSPRYKIIEKRQSVAFWCNPISGHATLYWYQQILGQGPKLLIQFQNNGVVDDSQLPKDRFSAERLKGVDSTLKIQPAKLEDSAVYLCASSLKRGQGEHHTFGSGTRLTVV.

The rearrangement uses TRBV14 and TRBJ1-6; possibly TRBD1 for D (5 bases). Per the germline V gene, CDR1 is SGHDN and CDR2 is FVKESK. Trimming removed 0 bases at V and 0 bases at J, with 9 bases between. This CDR3 has 17 amino acids. CDR3 in DNA: TGTGCCAGCAGCCAAGATGCAGGGAGCTCCTATAATTCACCCCTCCACTTT. Its translation is CASSQDAGSSYNSPLHF.

The chain links TRBV30 to TRBJ1-1; possible D gene TRBD1, 6 bases. This CDR3 has 16 amino acids. The germline V gene has CDR1 GTSNPN and CDR2 SVGIG (reference sequence). V was cut by 6 bases and J by 0 bases, with 20 bases left in between. This chain's CDR3 is CACVTPQQGLNTEAFF. DNA of the CDR3: TGTGCCTGTGTTACCCCCCAACAGGGCCTGAACACTGAAGCTTTCTTT.

The chain links TRBV6-5 to TRBJ2-7; D is uncertain. CDR1 and CDR2 from the germline V gene are MNHEY and SVGAGI. This CDR3 has 16 amino acids. Trimming stripped 0 bases from V and 3 bases from J, with 15 bases between. The CDR3 DNA is TGTGCCAGCAGTTACTCGGTTGGCCAAAAAAGCTACGAGCAGTACTTC. Protein sequence: CASSYSVGQKSYEQYF.

Of note for this clone: Additional DNA sequences in this sample encode the identical CDR3. This rearrangement joins TRBV6-5 to TRBJ1-2; no firm D call. Germline V gives CDR1 MNHEY, CDR2 SVGAGI. Trimming removed 0 bases from V and 4 bases from J, with 9 bases in between. The CDR3 sequence is 14 residues long. CDR3 sequence (DNA): TGTGCCAGCAGTTACTCGGAGGGCCCCTATGGCTACACCTTC. Its protein product is CASSYSEGPYGYTF.

This chain's CDR3 is CASSERGFNEKLFF. The CDR3 DNA is TGTGCCAGCAGTGAACGGGGCTTTAATGAAAAACTGTTTTTT. The J gene is TRBJ1-4, the V gene TRBV25-1; tentative D call: TRBD1 (5 bases). The CDR3 spans 14 residues. Germline lookup yields CDR1 MGHDK and CDR2 SYGVNS. V dropped 2 bases and J dropped 4 bases, with 8 bases sitting between them.

The J gene is TRBJ2-5, the V gene TRBV27; 16 bases line up with TRBD2. Trimming took 5 bases from V and 5 from J; bases not matched to a gene: 23. Germline CDR1 MNHEY, CDR2 SMNVEV (reference sequence). The CDR3 extends over 22 amino acids. CDR3: CASSPRGWGTSGGVGRLETQYF. Written as DNA, the CDR3 is TGTGCCAGCAGTCCAAGGGGATGGGGGACTAGCGGGGGGGTCGGTAGGCTCGAGACCCAGTACTTC.

The rearrangement links TRBV5-6 to TRBJ2-3; a possible D gene is TRBD2 (7 bases). Trimming took off 4 bases at V and 2 bases at J, with 17 bases between the two ends. The CDR3 totals 16 residues. The V gene's germline CDR1 is SGHDT and CDR2 YYEEEE. CDR3 coding DNA: TGTGCCAGCAGCCCCAAAGGGGGGGTGGTCACAGATACGCAGTATTTT. Protein sequence: CASSPKGGVVTDTQYF.

V usage is TRBV5-1 and J usage is TRBJ1-2, with a weak D call TRBD1 (6 bases). Germline V gene lookup returns CDR1 SGHRS and CDR2 YFSETQ. There are 16 residues in the CDR3. Between the trimmed V and J ends, which lost 4 bases and 4 bases, there was a span of 20 bases. The CDR3 nucleotides read TGCGCCAGCAGCGGATCGGGGGCCGGGGGCTTCTATGGCTACACCTTC. Translating gives CASSGSGAGGFYGYTF. Full variable domain (outside the CDR3, taken from reference TRBV5-1 and TRBJ1-2): KAGVTQTPRYLIKTRGQQVTLSCSPISGHRSVSWYQQTPGQGLQFLFEYFSETQRNKGNFPGRFSGRQFSNSRSEMNVSTLELGDSALYLCASSGSGAGGFYGYTFGSGTRLTVV.

This clone was seen only a few times. DNA of the CDR3: TGTGCCAGCAGTGACTCACTAGCCACAGATACGCAGTATTTT. It translates to CASSDSLATDTQYF. This rearrangement joins TRBV6-4 to TRBJ2-3, with D maybe TRBD2 (6 bases). Trimming stripped 0 bases from V and 2 bases from J, with 6 bases between. This CDR3 is built from 14 residues. Germline lookup yields CDR1 MRHNA and CDR2 SNTAGT.

This clone has a single count. The gene calls are TRBV30 and TRBJ2-1, with 14 bases lining up with TRBD2. The CDR3 is made up of 13 amino acids. Germline values: CDR1 GTSNPN, CDR2 SVGIG (reference sequence). The V and J ends lost 1 base and 13 bases, in that order; junction bases with no gene match: 3. CDR3 amino acids: CAWSGLAGGHQFF. The CDR3 DNA reads TGTGCCTGGAGTGGACTAGCGGGGGGGCATCAGTTCTTC.

V and J are TRBV19 and TRBJ2-7; TRBD1 aligns across 7 bases. V trimming: 3 bases; J trimming: 3 bases; junction bases outside the gene matches: 8. The CDR3 consists of 15 residues. Germline CDR1 and CDR2: LNHDA and SQIVND (reference sequence). CDR3 residues: CASSIGDSILYEQYF. The CDR3 coding sequence is TGTGCCAGTAGTATTGGGGACAGCATCCTCTACGAGCAGTACTTC.

The V and J genes are TRBV6-5 and TRBJ2-3; no clear D. V lost 0 bases and J 4 bases, leaving 8 bases between the germline ends. This CDR3 has 14 residues. Looked up from germline, CDR1 is MNHEY and CDR2 is SVGAGI. Here the CDR3 reads CASSYSIEADTQYF. For the CDR3, the DNA is TGTGCCAGCAGTTACTCGATCGAGGCAGATACGCAGTATTTT.

J is TRBJ1-2 and V is TRBV2; no clear D gene. Germline lookup yields CDR1 SNHLY and CDR2 FYNNEI. Deletions cut 8 bases from V and 4 bases from J, with 17 bases between. CDR3 length equals 14 residues. CDR3 sequence (DNA): TGTGCCAGCGGGTGGGAGGGCCCGAGCTATGGCTACACCTTC. Amino acid sequence: CASGWEGPSYGYTF.

This chain joins TRBV10-2 and TRBJ2-3; unclear D gene. Trimming removed 8 bases at V and 6 bases at J, with 9 bases between. The germline V gene encodes CDR1 WSHSY and CDR2 SAAADI. This CDR3 contains 11 residues. The CDR3 region is CASEFGDTQYF. The DNA of the CDR3 is TGCGCCAGCGAATTTGGGGATACGCAGTATTTT.

This clone was seen once. In DNA form, the CDR3 reads TGCGCCAGCAGGAAGACAGGGGAGAACACTGAAGCTTTCTTT. It yields the protein CASRKTGENTEAFF. V and J are TRBV10-1 and TRBJ1-1, with TRBD1 matching over 8 bases. The CDR3 is 14 amino acids. Trimming took 6 bases from V and 1 from J; bases not matched to a gene: 4. CDR1 is WNHNN, CDR2 SYGVQD, per germline (reference sequence).

In its sample, this clone was seen a few times. The rearrangement joins TRBV6-4 to TRBJ2-2; 11 positions agree with TRBD1. The V segment lost 4 bases and the J segment 6 bases; nucleotides outside the gene matches: 4. The CDR3 length is 15 residues. CDR1 MRHNA and CDR2 SNTAGT come from the germline V gene. The CDR3 DNA follows: TGTGCCAGCAGTGCGGGACAGGGGGTCTCCGGGGAGCTGTTTTTT. Protein sequence: CASSAGQGVSGELFF.

This chain connects TRBV11-2 to TRBJ1-4; D remains ambiguous. In germline, CDR1 is SGHAT, CDR2 FQNNGV. The CDR3 sequence is 15 residues long. The V and J ends lost 0 bases and 6 bases respectively, with 11 bases between them. The CDR3 loop reads CASSLEAGGDEKLFF. The CDR3 DNA is TGTGCCAGCAGCTTAGAGGCGGGCGGAGATGAAAAACTGTTTTTT.

The chain links TRBV10-2 to TRBJ2-3; D call uncertain. This CDR3 has 16 residues. Trimming shortened V by 3 bases and J by 0 bases, and 13 bases separated the two germline ends. Germline CDR1 and CDR2: WSHSY and SAAADI. This chain's CDR3 is CASSDLTRASTDTQYF. For the CDR3, the DNA is TGCGCCAGCAGTGACCTGACCAGAGCTAGCACAGATACGCAGTATTTT.

The J gene is TRBJ2-7, the V gene TRBV27; possible D gene TRBD1, 6 bases. The germline CDR1 and CDR2 sequences are MNHEY and SMNVEV (reference sequence). Trimming took 6 bases from V and 5 from J, leaving 17 bases between them. The length of the CDR3 is 14 residues. CDR3 bases: TGTGCCAGCAGCTTAGGGCTCAGGGGCGACGAGCAGTACTTC. This encodes CASSLGLRGDEQYF.